The sequence of this TCR beta chain was determined in a study of T cells in localized non-small cell lung cancer. Study observations and caveats: A single tumor region was sequenced, leaving heterogeneity possible. Uninvolved adjacent lung, not tumor, had the highest T cell clonality. Increased T cell density in blood showed an association with longer overall survival.

Sequencing was performed with immunoSEQ multiplex PCR; in TCRdb, only in-frame clones are kept and a portion is missing. The table includes approximately 52,000 clones, about 72% detected once. Of note for this clone: Its antigen is still unknown.

The CDR3 is 15 amino acids. The V end was cut by 3 bases, the J end by 1 base, with 10 bases between. Germline CDR1 and CDR2: MGHDK and SYGVNS. This TCR derives from a man aged 40 to 70 with stage I squamous cell lung carcinoma. The rearrangement links TRBV25-1 to TRBJ2-1; maybe TRBD2 (5 bases). Material: peripheral blood, obtained before any cancer treatment. CDR3: CASSDAGKSYNEQFF. The CDR3 DNA is TGTGCCAGCAGTGACGCCGGGAAATCCTACAATGAGCAGTTCTTC.